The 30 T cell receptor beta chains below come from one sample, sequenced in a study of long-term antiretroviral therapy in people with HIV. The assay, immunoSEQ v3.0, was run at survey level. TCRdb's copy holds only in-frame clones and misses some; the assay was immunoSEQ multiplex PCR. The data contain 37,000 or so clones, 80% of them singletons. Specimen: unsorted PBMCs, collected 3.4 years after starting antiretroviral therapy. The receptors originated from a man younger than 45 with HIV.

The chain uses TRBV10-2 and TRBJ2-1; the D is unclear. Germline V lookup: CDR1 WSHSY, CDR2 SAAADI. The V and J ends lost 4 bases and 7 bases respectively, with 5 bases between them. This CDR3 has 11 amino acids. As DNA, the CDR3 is TGCGCCAGCAGTGTAAGGAATGAGCAGTTCTTC. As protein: CASSVRNEQFF.

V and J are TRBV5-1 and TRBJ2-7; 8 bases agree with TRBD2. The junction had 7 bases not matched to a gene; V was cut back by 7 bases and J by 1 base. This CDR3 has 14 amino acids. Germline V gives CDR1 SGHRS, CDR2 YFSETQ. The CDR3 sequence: CASRLASKSYEQYF. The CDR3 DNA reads TGCGCCAGCCGACTAGCGTCTAAGTCCTACGAGCAGTACTTC.

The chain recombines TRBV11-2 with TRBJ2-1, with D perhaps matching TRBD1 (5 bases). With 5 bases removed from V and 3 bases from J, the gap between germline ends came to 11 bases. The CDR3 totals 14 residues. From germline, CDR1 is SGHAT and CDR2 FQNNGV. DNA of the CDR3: TGTGCCAGCAGCCCGTCAGGGAACTACAATGAGCAGTTCTTC. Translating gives CASSPSGNYNEQFF.

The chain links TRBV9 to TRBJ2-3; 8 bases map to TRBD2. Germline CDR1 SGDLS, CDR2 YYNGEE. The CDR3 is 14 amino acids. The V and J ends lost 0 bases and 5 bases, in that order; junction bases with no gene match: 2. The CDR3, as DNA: TGTGCCAGCAGCGTAGGTCGGGGGGGAGATACGCAGTATTTT. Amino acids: CASSVGRGGDTQYF.

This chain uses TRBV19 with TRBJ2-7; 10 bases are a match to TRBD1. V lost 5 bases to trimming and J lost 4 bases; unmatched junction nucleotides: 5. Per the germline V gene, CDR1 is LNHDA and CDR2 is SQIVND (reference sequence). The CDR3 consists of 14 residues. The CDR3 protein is CASSDRDRGYEQYF. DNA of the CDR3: TGTGCCAGTAGTGACCGGGACAGGGGTTACGAGCAGTACTTC.

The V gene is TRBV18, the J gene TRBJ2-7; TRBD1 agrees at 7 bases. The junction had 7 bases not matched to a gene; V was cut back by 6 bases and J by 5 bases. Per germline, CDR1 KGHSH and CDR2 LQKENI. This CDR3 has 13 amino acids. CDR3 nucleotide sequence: TGTGCCAGCTCGCAGGTACAGGGGAACGAGCAGTACTTC. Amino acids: CASSQVQGNEQYF. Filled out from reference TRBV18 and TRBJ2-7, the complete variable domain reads NAGVMQNPRHLVRRRGQEARLRCSPMKGHSHVYWYRQLPEEGLKFMVYLQKENIIDESGMPKERFSAEFPKEGPSILRIQQVVRGDSAAYFCASSQVQGNEQYFGPGTRLTVT.

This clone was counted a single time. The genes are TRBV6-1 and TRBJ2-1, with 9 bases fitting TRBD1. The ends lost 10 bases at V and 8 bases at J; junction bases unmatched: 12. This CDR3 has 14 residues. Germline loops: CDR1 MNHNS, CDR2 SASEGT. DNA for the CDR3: TGTGCCACCGATCGGGACAGGGTTATTGATGAGCAGTTCTTC. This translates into CATDRDRVIDEQFF.

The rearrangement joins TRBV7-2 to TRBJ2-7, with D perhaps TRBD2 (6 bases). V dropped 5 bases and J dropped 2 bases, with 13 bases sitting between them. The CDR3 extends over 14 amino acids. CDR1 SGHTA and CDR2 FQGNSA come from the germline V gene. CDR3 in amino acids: CASSPGTPPYEQYF. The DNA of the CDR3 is TGTGCCAGCAGCCCCGGGACTCCGCCCTACGAGCAGTACTTC.

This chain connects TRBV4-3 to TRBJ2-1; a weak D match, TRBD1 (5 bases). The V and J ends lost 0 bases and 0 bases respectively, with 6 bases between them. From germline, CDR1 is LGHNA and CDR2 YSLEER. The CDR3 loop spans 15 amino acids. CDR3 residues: CASSQEGRSYNEQFF. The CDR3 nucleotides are TGCGCCAGCAGCCAAGAGGGGCGCTCCTACAATGAGCAGTTCTTC.

CDR3 nucleotides: TGTGCCAGCAGTTACTCTGGGGGACAAGAGACCCAGTACTTC. Amino acid sequence: CASSYSGGQETQYF. The chain is built from TRBV6-5 and TRBJ2-5; D is perhaps TRBD1 or TRBD2 (5 bases each). V was trimmed by 0 bases and J by 2 bases, leaving 7 bases between them. The CDR3 runs to 14 residues. Germline lookup yields CDR1 MNHEY and CDR2 SVGAGI.

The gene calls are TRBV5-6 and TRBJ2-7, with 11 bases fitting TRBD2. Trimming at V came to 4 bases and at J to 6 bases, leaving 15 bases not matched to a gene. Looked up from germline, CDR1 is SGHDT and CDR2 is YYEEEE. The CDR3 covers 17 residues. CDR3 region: CASSPLAGGFRNAEQYF. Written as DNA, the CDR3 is TGTGCCAGCAGCCCTTTAGCGGGAGGGTTCCGCAACGCCGAGCAGTACTTC.

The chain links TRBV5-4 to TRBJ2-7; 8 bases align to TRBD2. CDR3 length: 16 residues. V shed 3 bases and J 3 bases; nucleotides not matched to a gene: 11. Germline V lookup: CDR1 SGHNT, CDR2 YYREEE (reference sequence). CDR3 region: CASSSEGGAGGYEQYF. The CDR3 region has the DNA TGTGCCAGCAGCTCGGAGGGGGGGGCGGGAGGCTACGAGCAGTACTTC.

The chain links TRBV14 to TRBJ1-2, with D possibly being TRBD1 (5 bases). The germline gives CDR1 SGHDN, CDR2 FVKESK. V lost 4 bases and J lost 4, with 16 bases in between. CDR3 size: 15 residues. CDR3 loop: CASSPLGGFLYGYTF. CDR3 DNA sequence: TGTGCCAGCAGCCCTCTCGGGGGATTCCTCTATGGCTACACCTTC. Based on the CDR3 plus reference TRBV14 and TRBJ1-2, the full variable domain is EAGVTQFPSHSVIEKGQTVTLRCDPISGHDNLYWYRRVMGKEIKFLLHFVKESKQDESGMPNNRFLAERTGGTYSTLKVQPAELEDSGVYFCASSPLGGFLYGYTFGSGTRLTVV.

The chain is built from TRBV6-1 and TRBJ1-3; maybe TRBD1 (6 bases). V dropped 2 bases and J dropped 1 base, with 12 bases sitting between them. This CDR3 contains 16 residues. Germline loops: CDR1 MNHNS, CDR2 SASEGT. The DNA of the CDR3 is TGTGCCAGCAGTGAAAGTGACAGGCGGTCTGGAAACACCATATATTTT. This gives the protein CASSESDRRSGNTIYF.

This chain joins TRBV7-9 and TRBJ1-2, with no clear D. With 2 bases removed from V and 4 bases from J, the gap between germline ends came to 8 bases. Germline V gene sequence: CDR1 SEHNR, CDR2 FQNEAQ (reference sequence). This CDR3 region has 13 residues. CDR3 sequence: CASSLLPGYGYTF. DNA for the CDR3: TGTGCCAGCAGCTTACTACCCGGCTATGGCTACACCTTC. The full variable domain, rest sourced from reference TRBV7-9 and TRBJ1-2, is DTGVSQNPRHKITKRGQNVTFRCDPISEHNRLYWYRQTLGQGPEFLTYFQNEAQLEKSRLLSDRFSAERPKGSFSTLEIQRTEQGDSAMYLCASSLLPGYGYTFGSGTRLTVV.

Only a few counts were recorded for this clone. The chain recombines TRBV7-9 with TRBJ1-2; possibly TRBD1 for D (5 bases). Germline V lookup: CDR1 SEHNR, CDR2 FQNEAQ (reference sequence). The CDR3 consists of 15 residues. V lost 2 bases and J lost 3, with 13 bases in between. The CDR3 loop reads CASSLRQTQHYGYTF. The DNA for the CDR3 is TGTGCCAGCAGCTTAAGACAGACCCAGCACTATGGCTACACCTTC.

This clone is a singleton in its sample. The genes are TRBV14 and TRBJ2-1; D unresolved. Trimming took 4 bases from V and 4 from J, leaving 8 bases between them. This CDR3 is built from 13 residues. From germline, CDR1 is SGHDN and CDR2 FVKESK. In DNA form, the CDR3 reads TGTGCCAGCAGCCCGAGAATGTACAATGAGCAGTTCTTC. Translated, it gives CASSPRMYNEQFF.

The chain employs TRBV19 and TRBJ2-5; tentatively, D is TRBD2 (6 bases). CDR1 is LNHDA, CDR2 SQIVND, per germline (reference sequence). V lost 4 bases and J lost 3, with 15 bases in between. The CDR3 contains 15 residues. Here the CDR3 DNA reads TGTGCCAGTAGTAGAGGACGGGACTCAAAAGAGACCCAGTACTTC. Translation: CASSRGRDSKETQYF.

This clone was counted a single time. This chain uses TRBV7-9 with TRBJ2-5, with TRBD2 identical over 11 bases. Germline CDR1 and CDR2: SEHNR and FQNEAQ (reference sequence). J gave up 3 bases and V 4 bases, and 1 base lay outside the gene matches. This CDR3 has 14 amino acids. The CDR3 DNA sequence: TGTGCCAGCAGCTCACTAGCGGGAGAAGAGACCCAGTACTTC. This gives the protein CASSSLAGEETQYF.

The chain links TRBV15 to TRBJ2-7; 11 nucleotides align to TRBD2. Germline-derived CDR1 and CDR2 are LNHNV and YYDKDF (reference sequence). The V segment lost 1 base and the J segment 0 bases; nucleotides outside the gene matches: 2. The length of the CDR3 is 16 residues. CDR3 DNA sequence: TGTGCCACCAGCAGAGGTCTAGCGGGAGGCTCCTACGAGCAGTACTTC. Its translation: CATSRGLAGGSYEQYF.

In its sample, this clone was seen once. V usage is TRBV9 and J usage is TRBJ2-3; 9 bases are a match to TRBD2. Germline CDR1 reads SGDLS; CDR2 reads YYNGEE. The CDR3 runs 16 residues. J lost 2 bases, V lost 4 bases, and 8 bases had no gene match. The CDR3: CASSNVAGAYTDTQYF. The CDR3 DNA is TGTGCCAGCAGCAACGTAGCGGGAGCATACACAGATACGCAGTATTTT.

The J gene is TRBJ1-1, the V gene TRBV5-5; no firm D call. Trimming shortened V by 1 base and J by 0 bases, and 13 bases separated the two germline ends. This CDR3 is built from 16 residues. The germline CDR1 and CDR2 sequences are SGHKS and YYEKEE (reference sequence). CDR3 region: CASSLTASNMNTEAFF. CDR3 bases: TGTGCCAGCAGCTTGACCGCCAGTAACATGAACACTGAAGCTTTCTTT.

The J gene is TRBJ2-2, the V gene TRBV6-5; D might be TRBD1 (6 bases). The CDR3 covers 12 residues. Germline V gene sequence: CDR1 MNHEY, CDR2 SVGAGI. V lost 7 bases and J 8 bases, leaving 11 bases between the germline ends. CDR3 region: CASNQGGGELFF. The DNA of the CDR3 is TGTGCCAGCAACCAAGGGGGAGGGGAGCTGTTTTTT.

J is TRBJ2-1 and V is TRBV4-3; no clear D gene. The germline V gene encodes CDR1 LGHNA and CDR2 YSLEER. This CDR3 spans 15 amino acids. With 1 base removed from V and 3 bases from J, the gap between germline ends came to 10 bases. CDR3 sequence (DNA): TGCGCCAGCAGCCAAGGGTGGCCGAACTACAATGAGCAGTTCTTC. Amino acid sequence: CASSQGWPNYNEQFF.

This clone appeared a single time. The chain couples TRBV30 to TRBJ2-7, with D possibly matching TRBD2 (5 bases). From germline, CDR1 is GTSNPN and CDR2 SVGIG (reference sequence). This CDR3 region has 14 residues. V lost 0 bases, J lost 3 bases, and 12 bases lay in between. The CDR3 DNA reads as TGTGCCTGGAGTGTTGGAGCGGACCTCTACGAGCAGTACTTC. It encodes CAWSVGADLYEQYF.

In DNA, the CDR3 is TGTGCCAGCAGCCGGGACAGAGGTGGGTTTGGAAACACCATATATTTT. It yields the protein CASSRDRGGFGNTIYF. The V gene is TRBV5-5, the J gene TRBJ1-3; 7 nucleotides agree with TRBD1. CDR1 SGHKS and CDR2 YYEKEE come from the germline V gene (reference sequence). V trimming: 4 bases; J trimming: 3 bases; junction bases outside the gene matches: 10. This CDR3 comprises 16 residues.

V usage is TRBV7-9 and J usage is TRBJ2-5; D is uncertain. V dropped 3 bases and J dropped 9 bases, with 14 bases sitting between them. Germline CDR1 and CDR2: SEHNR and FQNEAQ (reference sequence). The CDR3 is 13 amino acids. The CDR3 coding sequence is TGTGCCAGCAGCTTTGGAGACCCCTCGGCCCAGTACTTC. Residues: CASSFGDPSAQYF.

CDR3 residues: CASSGVGVSGNQPQHF. In nucleotides, the CDR3 is TGTGCCAGCAGTGGGGTGGGGGTGTCGGGCAATCAGCCCCAGCATTTT. The chain employs TRBV2 and TRBJ1-5; weak D call: TRBD1 (5 bases). Trimming stripped 4 bases from V and 2 bases from J, with 15 bases between. CDR3 size: 16 residues. Germline CDR1 reads SNHLY; CDR2 reads FYNNEI. Using reference TRBV2 and TRBJ1-5 for the parts outside the CDR3, the full variable domain is EPEVTQTPSHQVTQMGQEVILRCVPISNHLYFYWYRQILGQKVEFLVSFYNNEISEKSEIFDDQFSVERPDGSNFTLKIRSTKLEDSAMYFCASSGVGVSGNQPQHFGDGTRLSIL.

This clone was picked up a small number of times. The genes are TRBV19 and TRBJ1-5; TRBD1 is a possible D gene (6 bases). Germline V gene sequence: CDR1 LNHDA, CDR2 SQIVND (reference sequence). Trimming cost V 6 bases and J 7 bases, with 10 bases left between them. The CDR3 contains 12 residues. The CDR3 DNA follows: TGTGCCAGTAGCGGCAGGGGCCAGCCCCAGCATTTT. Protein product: CASSGRGQPQHF.

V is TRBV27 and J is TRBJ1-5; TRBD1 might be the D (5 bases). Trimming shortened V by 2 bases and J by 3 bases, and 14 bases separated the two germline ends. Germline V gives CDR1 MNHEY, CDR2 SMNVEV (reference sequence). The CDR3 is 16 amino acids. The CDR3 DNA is TGTGCCAGCAGTTTACTGACTTTGGGACTCAATCAGCCCCAGCATTTT. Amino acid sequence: CASSLLTLGLNQPQHF.